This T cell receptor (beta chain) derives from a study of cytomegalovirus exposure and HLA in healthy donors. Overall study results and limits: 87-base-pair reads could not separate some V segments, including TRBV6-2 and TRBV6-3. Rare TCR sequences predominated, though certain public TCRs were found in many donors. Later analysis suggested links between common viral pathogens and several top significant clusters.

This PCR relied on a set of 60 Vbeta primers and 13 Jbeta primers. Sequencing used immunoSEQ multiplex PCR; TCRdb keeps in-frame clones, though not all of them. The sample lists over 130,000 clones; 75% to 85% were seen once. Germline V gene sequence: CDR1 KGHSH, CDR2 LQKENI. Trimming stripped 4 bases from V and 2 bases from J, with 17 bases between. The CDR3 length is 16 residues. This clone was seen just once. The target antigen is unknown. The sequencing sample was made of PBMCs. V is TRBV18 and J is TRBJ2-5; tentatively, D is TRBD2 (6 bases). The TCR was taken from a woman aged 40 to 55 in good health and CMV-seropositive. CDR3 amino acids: CASSLAGSLWQETQYF. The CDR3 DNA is TGTGCCAGCTCACTTGCCGGGAGCTTGTGGCAAGAGACCCAGTACTTC.